The 24 T cell receptor beta chains below come from one sample, sequenced in a study of shared clonotypes between healthy human individuals (dated by TCRdb to the early 2020s). Receptor amplification or capture employed the immunoSEQ multiplex PCR assay. The table comes from immuneACCESS by way of TCRdb, which keeps in-frame sequences with V and J called. Part of the clones is missing from these tables; in studies checked, under half for an unresolved V gene and the rest for unknown reasons. The sample table shows 2 million to 2.5 million clones, and about 92% are seen once. The top ten hold 0.39% of the sample. The specimen sequenced was naive CD4+ T cells from PBMCs. Reading the label with the study, this specimen's cell subset or site is: CD45RA+ positively selected. These receptors were taken from a young man in good health. Some clones in this sample may be carry-over from other donors' samples.

The count of this clone is one. V and J are TRBV5-5 and TRBJ1-2; D is uncertain. Germline values: CDR1 SGHKS, CDR2 YYEKEE (reference sequence). The CDR3 extends over 12 amino acids. Trimming shortened V by 1 base and J by 3 bases, and 4 bases separated the two germline ends. CDR3 nucleotides: TGTGCCAGCAGCTTGTTGGACTATGGCTACACCTTC. Its protein is CASSLLDYGYTF.

With regard to this clone: Other DNA variants within this sample encode the same CDR3. The V gene is TRBV7-9, the J gene TRBJ1-1, with D uncertain. V dropped 3 bases and J dropped 2 bases, with 7 bases sitting between them. The germline CDR1 and CDR2 sequences are SEHNR and FQNEAQ (reference sequence). This CDR3 is built from 13 residues. CDR3 nucleotides: TGTGCCAGCAGCTTTTCAGGTAACACTGAAGCTTTCTTT. Its translation: CASSFSGNTEAFF.

This chain links TRBV6-5 with TRBJ2-1; D may be TRBD1 (5 bases). Germline V lookup: CDR1 MNHEY, CDR2 SVGAGI. This CDR3 has 14 residues. Trimming took off 4 bases at V and 8 bases at J, with 15 bases between the two ends. The CDR3 is CASSSYRRRDEQFF. The CDR3 nucleotides are TGTGCCAGCAGTTCATACAGGCGCCGGGATGAGCAGTTCTTC.

The chain uses TRBV25-1 and TRBJ2-3; 7 nucleotides align to TRBD1. Germline CDR1 reads MGHDK; CDR2 reads SYGVNS. The CDR3 contains 15 residues. Unmatched junction bases numbered 8, after V lost 6 bases and J lost 2 bases. CDR3 in DNA: TGTGCCAGCAGCACAGGGGATTTATACACAGATACGCAGTATTTT. Its translation is CASSTGDLYTDTQYF.

This clone was seen a single time. The chain recombines TRBV27 with TRBJ1-4, with D possibly being TRBD1 (5 bases). CDR1 and CDR2 from the germline V gene are MNHEY and SMNVEV (reference sequence). The CDR3 is 15 amino acids. Trimming shortened V by 1 base and J by 5 bases, and 11 bases separated the two germline ends. Here the CDR3 reads CASSLWGRENEKLFF. In DNA form, the CDR3 reads TGTGCCAGCAGTTTATGGGGCAGAGAAAATGAAAAACTGTTTTTT.

Here the CDR3 DNA reads TGTGCCAGCAGCTTAGGGGCCATCAACACTGAAGCTTTCTTT. Translating it yields CASSLGAINTEAFF. The V gene is TRBV7-2, the J gene TRBJ1-1, with unresolved D. CDR1 and CDR2 (germline): SGHTA, FQGNSA. This CDR3 region has 14 residues. Trimming removed 1 base from V and 2 bases from J, with 8 bases in between.

The chain has TRBV28 and TRBJ1-5, with D hard to call. This CDR3 comprises 16 residues. CDR1 and CDR2 (germline): MDHEN, SYDVKM. V was shortened by 6 bases and J by 1 base, with 16 bases between the two germline ends. The CDR3 bases are TGTGCCAGCAGCCTTAGACCGGACGGGAGCAATCAGCCCCAGCATTTT. Translation: CASSLRPDGSNQPQHF. The full variable domain, rest sourced from reference TRBV28 and TRBJ1-5, is DVKVTQSSRYLVKRTGEKVFLECVQDMDHENMFWYRQDPGLGLRLIYFSYDVKMKEKGDIPEGYSVSREKKERFSLILESASTNQTSMYLCASSLRPDGSNQPQHFGDGTRLSIL.

As for this clone: At the DNA level, this CDR3 is encoded by other sequences in the same sample as well. The CDR3 spells CASSVNYEQYF. The CDR3 DNA reads as TGTGCCAGCAGTGTCAACTACGAGCAGTACTTC. The chain links TRBV2 to TRBJ2-7; no definite D call. Deletions cut 4 bases from V and 3 bases from J, with 4 bases between. The germline gives CDR1 SNHLY, CDR2 FYNNEI. The CDR3 consists of 11 residues.

The V and J genes are TRBV19 and TRBJ2-3, with 8 bases fitting TRBD2. This CDR3 spans 16 amino acids. V gave up 6 bases and J gave up 2 bases; unmatched junction bases: 10. Germline CDR1 and CDR2: LNHDA and SQIVND (reference sequence). The CDR3 DNA is TGTGCCAGTAGGCAGACCCGAGCGGGAGTCACAGATACGCAGTATTTT. Protein product: CASRQTRAGVTDTQYF.

The chain is built from TRBV5-6 and TRBJ2-1; 12 bases agree with TRBD2. The V gene end was trimmed by 3 bases and the J gene end by 7 bases; junction bases not matched to a gene: 11. The CDR3 runs 17 residues. Germline lookup yields CDR1 SGHDT and CDR2 YYEEEE. The CDR3 loop reads CASSWASGRASRNEQFF. Written as DNA, the CDR3 is TGTGCCAGCAGCTGGGCTAGCGGGAGGGCCAGCCGGAATGAGCAGTTCTTC.

This clone was detected only once. The chain couples TRBV15 to TRBJ2-7; no firm D call. V was trimmed by 0 bases and J by 2 bases, leaving 8 bases between them. This CDR3 region has 14 residues. Germline V lookup: CDR1 LNHNV, CDR2 YYDKDF (reference sequence). The CDR3 loop reads CATSRDLVTYEQYF. The DNA for the CDR3 is TGTGCCACCAGCAGAGATCTGGTCACCTACGAGCAGTACTTC.

This sequence joins TRBV7-8 and TRBJ1-2; TRBD1 matches at 8 bases. With V trimmed by 2 bases and J by 4 bases, 12 bases remained unmatched. This CDR3 contains 17 residues. Germline CDR1 reads SGHVS; CDR2 reads FQNEAQ. CDR3 coding DNA: TGTGCCAGCAGCTTACGCGATCGCCCCCAGGGGGCCTATGGCTACACCTTC. Its translation: CASSLRDRPQGAYGYTF.

DNA for the CDR3: TGTGCCAGCAGCCCACCGGGACCAATGAACACTGAAGCTTTCTTT. It translates to CASSPPGPMNTEAFF. The chain links TRBV5-5 to TRBJ1-1; tentative D call: TRBD1 (5 bases). V lost 4 bases, J lost 0 bases, and 13 bases lay in between. The CDR3 runs 15 residues. Looked up from germline, CDR1 is SGHKS and CDR2 is YYEKEE (reference sequence).

The rearrangement links TRBV6-5 to TRBJ2-7, with D tentatively TRBD1 (6 bases). V lost 6 bases and J lost 5, with 14 bases in between. The germline V gene has CDR1 MNHEY and CDR2 SVGAGI. The CDR3 loop spans 13 amino acids. The CDR3 sequence: CASSNRVEDEQYF. CDR3 DNA sequence: TGTGCCAGCAGCAACAGGGTCGAAGACGAGCAGTACTTC.

This sequence joins TRBV2 and TRBJ2-1; 8 bases are shared with TRBD2. Germline-derived CDR1 and CDR2 are SNHLY and FYNNEI. The trim removed 6 bases at V and 13 bases at J, leaving 8 bases unmatched. This CDR3 has 12 amino acids. CDR3 in amino acids: CASRESGSEQFF. CDR3 DNA sequence: TGTGCCAGCAGGGAAAGCGGGAGCGAACAGTTCTTC.

This clone has only one observation. The chain recombines TRBV2 with TRBJ2-1; no reliable D call. V gave up 5 bases and J gave up 7 bases, with 18 bases separating them. The CDR3 is 15 residues long. CDR1 SNHLY and CDR2 FYNNEI come from the germline V gene. CDR3 region: CASSPSYPYDNEQFF. The CDR3 region has the DNA TGTGCCAGCAGTCCTAGTTACCCCTACGATAATGAGCAGTTCTTC.

The J gene is TRBJ1-4, the V gene TRBV27; D gene unclear. CDR3 size: 13 residues. From germline, CDR1 is MNHEY and CDR2 SMNVEV (reference sequence). V was clipped by 3 bases and J by 3 bases, with 5 bases between them. The CDR3 nucleotides read TGTGCCAGCAGTTTTTACGCTAATGAAAAACTGTTTTTT. Encoded protein: CASSFYANEKLFF.

V gene TRBV27 combines with J gene TRBJ2-3, with a tentative D call TRBD2 (5 bases). Trimming cost V 3 bases and J 0 bases, with 10 bases left between them. The CDR3 loop spans 15 amino acids. Germline V gene data show CDR1 as MNHEY and CDR2 as SMNVEV (reference sequence). This CDR3 is CASSFSGVSTDTQYF. In DNA, the CDR3 is TGTGCCAGCAGTTTCAGCGGAGTTAGCACAGATACGCAGTATTTT.

The chain links TRBV19 to TRBJ1-4; no clear D. Germline V CDR1 and CDR2: LNHDA, SQIVND (reference sequence). V was clipped by 5 bases and J by 2 bases, with 9 bases between them. The CDR3 is 14 amino acids. The CDR3 nucleotides read TGTGCCAGTAGTCTACAGTCTACTAATGAAAAACTGTTTTTT. This translates into CASSLQSTNEKLFF.

The chain recombines TRBV19 with TRBJ2-7; 9 positions match TRBD1. The V gene end was trimmed by 5 bases and the J gene end by 3 bases; junction bases not matched to a gene: 8. The CDR3 consists of 15 residues. Germline V lookup: CDR1 LNHDA, CDR2 SQIVND (reference sequence). CDR3 DNA sequence: TGTGCCAGTAGTTCCCCGGGACAGGGACTCTACGAGCAGTACTTC. This translates into CASSSPGQGLYEQYF.

This chain links TRBV7-3 with TRBJ2-2; D may correspond to TRBD1 or TRBD2 (5 bases each). The CDR3 is 15 residues long. CDR1 is SGHTA and CDR2 is FQGTGA in the germline V gene. V was pared by 4 bases and J by 4 bases, with 13 bases between. In DNA form, the CDR3 reads TGTGCCAGCAGCTATATCGGGACGAGCACCGGGGAGCTGTTTTTT. This sequence encodes CASSYIGTSTGELFF.

The chain recombines TRBV6-5 with TRBJ2-1; D possibly corresponds to TRBD2 (6 bases). The CDR3 contains 11 residues. V was clipped by 4 bases and J by 10 bases, with 8 bases between them. CDR1 and CDR2 (germline): MNHEY, SVGAGI. In DNA form, the CDR3 reads TGTGCCAGCAGTTCGACTAGAGAGCAGTTCTTC. Its translation is CASSSTREQFF.

The CDR3, as DNA: TGTGCCAGCACTGTCCAGGGAGCGGGCTATGGCTACACCTTC. Its protein is CASTVQGAGYGYTF. V and J are TRBV6-5 and TRBJ1-2; possible D gene TRBD1, 5 bases. V was trimmed by 7 bases and J by 4 bases, leaving 16 bases between them. CDR3 size: 14 residues. Germline lookup yields CDR1 MNHEY and CDR2 SVGAGI.

The chain combines TRBV5-4 with TRBJ2-5; 9 bases map to TRBD2. The J segment lost 2 bases and the V segment lost 2 bases, leaving 4 bases of the junction unmatched. This CDR3 is built from 15 residues. The germline gives CDR1 SGHNT, CDR2 YYREEE (reference sequence). CDR3 coding DNA: TGTGCCAGCAGCTTCTCTAGCGGGGTACAAGAGACCCAGTACTTC. Residues: CASSFSSGVQETQYF.